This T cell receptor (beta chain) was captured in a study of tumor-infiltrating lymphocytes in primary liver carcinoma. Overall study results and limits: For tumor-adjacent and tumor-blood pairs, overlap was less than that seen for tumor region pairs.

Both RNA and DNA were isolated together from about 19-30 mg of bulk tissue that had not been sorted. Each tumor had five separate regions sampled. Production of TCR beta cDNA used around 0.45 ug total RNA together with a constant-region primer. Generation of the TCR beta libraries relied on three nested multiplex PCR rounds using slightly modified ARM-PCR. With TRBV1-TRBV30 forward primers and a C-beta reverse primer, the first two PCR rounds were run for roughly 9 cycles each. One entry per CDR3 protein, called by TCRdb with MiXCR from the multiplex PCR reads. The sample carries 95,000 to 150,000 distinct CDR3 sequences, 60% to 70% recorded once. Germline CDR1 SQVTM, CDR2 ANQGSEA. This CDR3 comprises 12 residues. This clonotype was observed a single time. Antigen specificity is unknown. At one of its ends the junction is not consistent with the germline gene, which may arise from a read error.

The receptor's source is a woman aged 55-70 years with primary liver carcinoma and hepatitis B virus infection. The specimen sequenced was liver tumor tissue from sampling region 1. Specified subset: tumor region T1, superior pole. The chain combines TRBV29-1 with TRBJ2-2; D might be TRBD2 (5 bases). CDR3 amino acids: CSAPEHTGELLF. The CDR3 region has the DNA TGCAGCGCACCGGAACACACCGGGGAGCTGTTGTTT.